The next 7 T cell receptor beta chains were all read from a single sample in a study of shared T cell receptors in the human thymus. Clones were sequenced by immunoSEQ multiplex PCR, and TCRdb holds only the in-frame ones, with some missing. In the table there are around 730,000 clones, around 85% of which are singletons. This sample also appeared in a second study, on human thymus T cells.

Sequencing used thymocytes. The source is a girl in the first two years of life with a congenital heart defect.

V is TRBV2 and J is TRBJ2-7; the D gene is possibly TRBD1 (5 bases). V lost 6 bases and J lost 2, with 14 bases in between. Germline loops: CDR1 SNHLY, CDR2 FYNNEI. The CDR3 has 14 amino acids. The CDR3 DNA is TGTGCCAGCAGGGCCCAGGGTAGACCCTACGAGCAGTACTTC. Translating it yields CASRAQGRPYEQYF. The full variable domain, rest sourced from reference TRBV2 and TRBJ2-7, is EPEVTQTPSHQVTQMGQEVILRCVPISNHLYFYWYRQILGQKVEFLVSFYNNEISEKSEIFDDQFSVERPDGSNFTLKIRSTKLEDSAMYFCASRAQGRPYEQYFGPGTRLTVT.

The rearrangement uses TRBV6-1 and TRBJ2-7; possible D gene TRBD2, 7 bases. Per germline, CDR1 MNHNS and CDR2 SASEGT. The length of the CDR3 is 15 residues. V dropped 4 bases and J dropped 2 bases, with 15 bases sitting between them. CDR3 protein: CASSVGGARAYEQYF. The CDR3 region has the DNA TGTGCCAGCAGTGTGGGGGGGGCCAGGGCCTACGAGCAGTACTTC.

Here the CDR3 DNA reads TGTGCCAGCGGACATACCGGGGAGCTGTTTTTT. The encoded protein is CASGHTGELFF. The chain uses TRBV5-6 and TRBJ2-2; D may be TRBD1 (5 bases). Germline V gives CDR1 SGHDT, CDR2 YYEEEE. The V end was cut by 7 bases, the J end by 5 bases, with 6 bases between. This CDR3 comprises 11 residues.

The chain carries TRBV6-5 and TRBJ2-5; 13 bases are a match to TRBD2. The length of the CDR3 is 15 residues. CDR1 is MNHEY, CDR2 SVGAGI, per germline. V was clipped by 6 bases and J by 7 bases; unmatched bases: 8. The CDR3 loop reads CASSIRTSGGWTQYF. CDR3 coding DNA: TGTGCCAGCAGCATAAGGACTAGCGGGGGTTGGACCCAGTACTTC.

This chain links TRBV7-9 with TRBJ1-6, with D hard to call. Trimming stripped 7 bases from V and 5 bases from J, with 18 bases between. This CDR3 contains 16 residues. Germline loops: CDR1 SEHNR, CDR2 FQNEAQ (reference sequence). CDR3 residues: CASNPPGHLDNSPLHF. CDR3 nucleotide sequence: TGTGCCAGCAACCCGCCTGGGCACTTAGATAATTCACCCCTCCACTTT. Filled out from reference TRBV7-9 and TRBJ1-6, the complete variable domain reads DTGVSQNPRHKITKRGQNVTFRCDPISEHNRLYWYRQTLGQGPEFLTYFQNEAQLEKSRLLSDRFSAERPKGSFSTLEIQRTEQGDSAMYLCASNPPGHLDNSPLHFGNGTRLTVT.

The table lists this clone with a count of one. The chain couples TRBV5-5 to TRBJ1-6; no clear D gene. With 2 bases removed from V and 4 bases from J, the gap between germline ends came to 7 bases. Looked up from germline, CDR1 is SGHKS and CDR2 is YYEKEE (reference sequence). The CDR3 extends over 14 amino acids. CDR3: CASSLTVYNSPLHF. CDR3 nucleotides: TGTGCCAGCAGCTTAACGGTGTATAATTCACCCCTCCACTTT. The entire variable domain, with the rest obtained from reference TRBV5-5 and TRBJ1-6, is as follows: DAGVTQSPTHLIKTRGQQVTLRCSPISGHKSVSWYQQVLGQGPQFIFQYYEKEERGRGNFPDRFSARQFPNYSSELNVNALLLGDSALYLCASSLTVYNSPLHFGNGTRLTVT.

This chain uses TRBV19 with TRBJ2-7; 8 nucleotides align to TRBD1. Germline V gene lookup returns CDR1 LNHDA and CDR2 SQIVND (reference sequence). J lost 3 bases, V lost 2 bases, and 15 bases had no gene match. The length of the CDR3 is 18 residues. CDR3 DNA sequence: TGTGCCAGTAGTATACCCCCCGATACCAGGGGGCAACTCTACGAGCAGTACTTC. Its protein product is CASSIPPDTRGQLYEQYF.